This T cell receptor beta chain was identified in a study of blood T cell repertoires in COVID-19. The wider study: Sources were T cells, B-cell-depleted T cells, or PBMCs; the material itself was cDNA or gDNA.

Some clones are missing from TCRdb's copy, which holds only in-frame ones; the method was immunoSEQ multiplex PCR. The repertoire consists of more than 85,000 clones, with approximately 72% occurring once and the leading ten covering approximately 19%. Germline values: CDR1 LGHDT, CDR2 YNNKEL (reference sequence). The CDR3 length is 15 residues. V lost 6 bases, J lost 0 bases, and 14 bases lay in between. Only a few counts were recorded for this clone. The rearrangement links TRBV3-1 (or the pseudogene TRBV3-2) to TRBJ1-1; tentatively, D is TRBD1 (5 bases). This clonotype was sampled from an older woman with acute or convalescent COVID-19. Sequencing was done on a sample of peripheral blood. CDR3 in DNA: TGTGCCAGCAGTCGCTATGACAGCTTGAACACTGAAGCTTTCTTT. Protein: CASSRYDSLNTEAFF.